The 28 T cell receptor beta chains in this list originate from one sample, sequenced in a study of blood T cell repertoires in COVID-19. This table comes from immunoSEQ multiplex PCR, and its TCRdb copy is limited to in-frame clones, with some not included. Of approximately 200,000 clones in the sample, less than 90% were seen once. Sequencing used PBMCs or T cells enriched from blood (not recorded which). Receptors originate from a woman in her twenties or thirties who had been exposed to COVID-19.

The J gene is TRBJ1-3, the V gene TRBV28; D not certain. The CDR3 consists of 14 residues. Germline V gives CDR1 MDHEN, CDR2 SYDVKM. The germline V and J ends were trimmed by 7 bases and 0 bases, with 10 bases remaining between them. CDR3 amino acids: CASIGSVSGNTIYF. For the CDR3, the DNA is TGTGCCAGCATCGGCAGCGTCTCTGGAAACACCATATATTTT.

With regard to this clone: The same CDR3 can be traced to other DNA sequences in this sample. CDR3 bases: TGTGCCAGCAGCCAAGGACAGGGGGGAAATTCACCCCTCCACTTT. Its protein product is CASSQGQGGNSPLHF. The chain is built from TRBV3-1 (or the pseudogene TRBV3-2) and TRBJ1-6; 9 bases match TRBD1. The CDR3 has 15 amino acids. Germline V gene sequence: CDR1 LGHDT, CDR2 YNNKEL (reference sequence). Trimming removed 1 base from V and 7 bases from J; junction bases left unmatched: 2.

The chain recombines TRBV5-1 with TRBJ1-6; D unclear. Deletions cut 0 bases from V and 6 bases from J, with 13 bases between. CDR3 length: 16 amino acids. Per the germline V gene, CDR1 is SGHRS and CDR2 is YFSETQ. CDR3 coding DNA: TGCGCCAGCAGCTTGGCTTACGACACCCGTAATTCACCCCTCCACTTT. Amino acids: CASSLAYDTRNSPLHF.

The chain uses TRBV21-1 and TRBJ2-7; the table's D call, TRBD2, has no DNA check behind it. TRBV21-1 is classified as a pseudogene. The CDR3 spans 16 residues. The CDR3 DNA sequence: TGTGCCAGCAGCAAAAGGAAAAGGACTTGTCGTGGGGAGCAGTACTTC. This codes for CASSKRKRTCRGEQYF.

J is TRBJ1-3 and V is TRBV10-3; no firm D call. Deletions cut 6 bases from V and 0 bases from J, with 9 bases between. This CDR3 is 14 amino acids long. Germline lookup yields CDR1 ENHRY and CDR2 SYGVKD. CDR3 in amino acids: CAIREGSSGNTIYF. In DNA form, the CDR3 reads TGTGCCATCAGAGAGGGTAGCTCTGGAAACACCATATATTTT.

The chain joins TRBV13 to TRBJ1-4; 9 nucleotides line up with TRBD1. The CDR3 is 15 amino acids. V lost 1 base to trimming and J lost 7 bases; unmatched junction nucleotides: 4. Germline CDR1 PRHDT, CDR2 FYEKMQ (reference sequence). The CDR3 region has the DNA TGTGCCAGCAGCTTAGTCGGGACAGGGTTTGAAAAACTGTTTTTT. Its protein product is CASSLVGTGFEKLFF. The variable domain in full, with the rest retrieved from reference TRBV13 and TRBJ1-4, is AAGVIQSPRHLIKEKRETATLKCYPIPRHDTVYWYQQGPGQDPQFLISFYEKMQSDKGSIPDRFSAQQFSDYHSELNMSSLELGDSALYFCASSLVGTGFEKLFFGSGTQLSVL.

This clone is a singleton in its sample. The chain has TRBV30 and TRBJ1-3, with D possibly TRBD1 on 5 matching bases. V was clipped by 1 base and J by 0 bases, with 10 bases between them. The CDR3 contains 15 residues. The germline gives CDR1 GTSNPN, CDR2 SVGIG (reference sequence). DNA for the CDR3: TGTGCCTGGAGTGAGGAGGGACTCTCTGGAAACACCATATATTTT. Its protein is CAWSEEGLSGNTIYF.

The gene calls are TRBV19 and TRBJ1-1; D is perhaps TRBD1 (5 bases). The length of the CDR3 is 15 residues. V was cut by 5 bases and J by 0 bases, with 13 bases left in between. CDR1 and CDR2 from the germline V gene are LNHDA and SQIVND (reference sequence). The CDR3 reads CASSFRRQLNTEAFF. CDR3 in DNA: TGTGCCAGTAGTTTCAGACGACAGTTGAACACTGAAGCTTTCTTT.

A single count supports this clone. The chain links TRBV2 to TRBJ2-1; 7 bases fit TRBD1. There are 17 residues in the CDR3. Germline assignment: CDR1 SNHLY and CDR2 FYNNEI. The J segment lost 4 bases and the V segment lost 2 bases, leaving 11 bases of the junction unmatched. This CDR3 reads CASSEPGARGLYNEQFF. CDR3 nucleotides: TGTGCCAGCAGTGAACCCGGGGCGAGGGGGCTTTACAATGAGCAGTTCTTC.

V and J are TRBV5-1 and TRBJ2-7, with D tentatively TRBD1 (6 bases). This CDR3 has 15 amino acids. V dropped 2 bases and J dropped 7 bases, with 19 bases sitting between them. Germline CDR1 reads SGHRS; CDR2 reads YFSETQ. The CDR3 DNA reads as TGCGCCAGCAGCTTTTGGACAGATACCGACGGGGAGCAGTACTTC. This sequence encodes CASSFWTDTDGEQYF.

This chain links TRBV12-3 or TRBV12-4 with TRBJ2-3; D is unclear. Trimming cost V 6 bases and J 8 bases, with 12 bases left between them. This CDR3 is built from 12 residues. The chain's CDR3 is CASSQIYTTQYF. The DNA for the CDR3 is TGTGCCAGCAGCCAAATATACACTACGCAGTATTTT.

The V gene is TRBV18, the J gene TRBJ1-4; TRBD1 might be the D (5 bases). Germline V gives CDR1 KGHSH, CDR2 LQKENI. The CDR3 is 14 amino acids. V lost 1 base and J lost 3, with 6 bases in between. CDR3 loop: CASSPQGPNEKLFF. In DNA form, the CDR3 reads TGTGCCAGCTCACCACAGGGGCCTAATGAAAAACTGTTTTTT. The whole variable domain, filled in from reference TRBV18 and TRBJ1-4, reads NAGVMQNPRHLVRRRGQEARLRCSPMKGHSHVYWYRQLPEEGLKFMVYLQKENIIDESGMPKERFSAEFPKEGPSILRIQQVVRGDSAAYFCASSPQGPNEKLFFGSGTQLSVL.

This clone was observed a single time. The V and J genes are TRBV18 and TRBJ2-1, with 7 bases that match TRBD2. CDR1 and CDR2 (germline): KGHSH, LQKENI. The CDR3 runs to 16 residues. V shed 1 base and J 0 bases; nucleotides not matched to a gene: 3. CDR3 DNA: TGTGCCAGCTCACCACGGGGCGGGAGCTCCTACAATGAGCAGTTCTTC. Translated: CASSPRGGSSYNEQFF.

The chain has TRBV6-5 and TRBJ2-7; a weak D match, TRBD2 (6 bases). Germline V gene sequence: CDR1 MNHEY, CDR2 SVGAGI. V dropped 0 bases and J dropped 3 bases, with 12 bases sitting between them. This CDR3 has 15 amino acids. The CDR3: CASSYSPGGYYEQYF. The CDR3 region has the DNA TGTGCCAGCAGTTACTCGCCCGGGGGATACTACGAGCAGTACTTC.

This chain joins TRBV5-5 and TRBJ1-6; 7 nucleotides match TRBD1. The trim removed 0 bases at V and 10 bases at J, leaving 7 bases unmatched. The CDR3 totals 15 residues. Germline CDR1 and CDR2: SGHKS and YYEKEE (reference sequence). The CDR3 bases are TGTGCCAGCAGCTTGGCCCGGACAGGAGGGTCACCCCTCCACTTT. Its protein is CASSLARTGGSPLHF.

This clone was observed a single time. The rearrangement joins TRBV5-4 to TRBJ1-2, with TRBD1 as a possible D gene (6 bases). This CDR3 is built from 15 residues. The germline V and J ends were trimmed by 0 bases and 3 bases, with 12 bases remaining between them. CDR1 is SGHNT, CDR2 YYREEE, per germline (reference sequence). CDR3 residues: CASSLAGEGYYGYTF. Here the CDR3 DNA reads TGTGCCAGCAGCTTGGCAGGGGAGGGGTACTATGGCTACACCTTC.

The chain has TRBV7-2 and TRBJ1-5, with D uncertain. This CDR3 spans 17 amino acids. The V gene's germline CDR1 is SGHTA and CDR2 FQGNSA. V lost 5 bases and J lost 0, with 17 bases in between. As DNA, the CDR3 is TGTGCCAGCAGCCCGAGGACGGGATTGTATAGCAATCAGCCCCAGCATTTT. This sequence encodes CASSPRTGLYSNQPQHF.

V and J are TRBV9 and TRBJ2-1; TRBD2 agrees at 8 bases. The ends lost 0 bases at V and 2 bases at J; junction bases unmatched: 4. Germline loops: CDR1 SGDLS, CDR2 YYNGEE. The CDR3 is made up of 16 amino acids. CDR3 loop: CASSVGGSGAYNEQFF. DNA of the CDR3: TGTGCCAGCAGCGTAGGGGGTAGCGGGGCCTACAATGAGCAGTTCTTC.

This clone was found a few times. This chain links TRBV14 with TRBJ2-3; D gene ambiguous. The CDR3 consists of 15 residues. Germline assignment: CDR1 SGHDN and CDR2 FVKESK. The ends were cut back, 3 bases at V and 1 base at J, with 11 bases in the middle. CDR3 in amino acids: CASSHVGARTDTQYF. CDR3 DNA sequence: TGTGCCAGCAGCCACGTTGGTGCGCGCACAGATACGCAGTATTTT.

The chain uses TRBV5-4 and TRBJ1-6; no clear D gene. CDR3 length equals 16 residues. CDR1 is SGHNT, CDR2 YYREEE, per germline (reference sequence). The germline V and J ends were trimmed by 1 base and 3 bases, with 11 bases remaining between them. CDR3 sequence reads: CASSLSVRDYNSPLHF. The DNA of the CDR3 is TGTGCCAGCAGCTTGTCCGTGAGGGACTATAATTCACCCCTCCACTTT.

About this clone itself: This CDR3 is also generated by other DNA sequences in the sample. This chain links TRBV11-2 with TRBJ1-1; 7 bases agree with TRBD1. V lost 1 base, J lost 3 bases, and 2 bases stayed unmatched. CDR1 and CDR2 from the germline V gene are SGHAT and FQNNGV. The CDR3 extends over 14 amino acids. CDR3 nucleotide sequence: TGTGCCAGCAGCTTAGTGGGACAGTACACTGAAGCTTTCTTT. As protein: CASSLVGQYTEAFF.

This clone was seen more than once but under ten times. Here the CDR3 reads CAWKRSGNTIYF. CDR3 coding DNA: TGTGCCTGGAAGCGCTCTGGAAACACCATATATTTT. The chain recombines TRBV30 with TRBJ1-3; D not certain. The CDR3 is 12 residues long. V gave up 4 bases and J gave up 0 bases, with 4 bases separating them. Germline V gene lookup returns CDR1 GTSNPN and CDR2 SVGIG (reference sequence).

The CDR3 coding sequence is TGTGCCAGCAGTAGACCCACAGGGGGATCTGGAAACACCATATATTTT. Encoded protein: CASSRPTGGSGNTIYF. The chain recombines TRBV2 with TRBJ1-3; 8 bases map to TRBD1. J lost 1 base, V lost 5 bases, and 7 bases had no gene match. The V gene's germline CDR1 is SNHLY and CDR2 FYNNEI. The CDR3 has 16 residues.

The rearrangement links TRBV24-1 to TRBJ2-7, with a possible D match to TRBD2 (6 bases). CDR1 and CDR2 from the germline V gene are KGHDR and SFDVKD. The CDR3 runs 13 residues. V lost 7 bases and J lost 5, with 14 bases in between. The CDR3 here is CATSLGLRDEQYF. The CDR3 DNA reads as TGTGCCACCAGCCTGGGACTCCGTGACGAGCAGTACTTC.

This clone has more than one count but fewer than ten. The chain combines TRBV24-1 with TRBJ1-3, with 9 nucleotides matching TRBD1. Losses at the gene ends were 3 bases for V and 3 bases for J; bases not matched to a gene: 5. CDR3 length equals 16 residues. Germline CDR1 and CDR2: KGHDR and SFDVKD. The CDR3 sequence is CATSDTGGAYGNTIYF. The DNA of the CDR3 is TGTGCCACCAGTGATACAGGGGGCGCGTATGGAAACACCATATATTTT.

The count of this clone is one. This sequence joins TRBV18 and TRBJ1-5, with 7 bases aligning to TRBD1. V was pared by 2 bases and J by 4 bases, with 5 bases of the junction left unmatched. This CDR3 contains 15 residues. CDR1 and CDR2 (germline): KGHSH, LQKENI. This CDR3 reads CASSPSAGGNQPQHF. The DNA of the CDR3 is TGTGCCAGCTCACCATCGGCAGGGGGAAATCAGCCCCAGCATTTT. Full variable domain (outside the CDR3, taken from reference TRBV18 and TRBJ1-5): NAGVMQNPRHLVRRRGQEARLRCSPMKGHSHVYWYRQLPEEGLKFMVYLQKENIIDESGMPKERFSAEFPKEGPSILRIQQVVRGDSAAYFCASSPSAGGNQPQHFGDGTRLSIL.

The CDR3 nucleotides are TGTGCCAGTAGTATGGGGATCAGGGGCACTGAAGCTTTCTTT. Its protein is CASSMGIRGTEAFF. This chain joins TRBV19 and TRBJ1-1, with D perhaps matching TRBD1 (6 bases). The CDR3 spans 14 residues. With 3 bases removed from V and 4 bases from J, the gap between germline ends came to 12 bases. Per the germline V gene, CDR1 is LNHDA and CDR2 is SQIVND (reference sequence).

This chain connects TRBV18 to TRBJ2-3; maybe TRBD2 (5 bases). This CDR3 spans 17 amino acids. The germline V gene encodes CDR1 KGHSH and CDR2 LQKENI. The germline V and J ends were trimmed by 6 bases and 0 bases, with 19 bases remaining between them. The CDR3: CASSLLPAGTSTDTQYF. In DNA form, the CDR3 reads TGTGCCAGCTCCCTCCTACCCGCGGGCACTAGCACAGATACGCAGTATTTT.